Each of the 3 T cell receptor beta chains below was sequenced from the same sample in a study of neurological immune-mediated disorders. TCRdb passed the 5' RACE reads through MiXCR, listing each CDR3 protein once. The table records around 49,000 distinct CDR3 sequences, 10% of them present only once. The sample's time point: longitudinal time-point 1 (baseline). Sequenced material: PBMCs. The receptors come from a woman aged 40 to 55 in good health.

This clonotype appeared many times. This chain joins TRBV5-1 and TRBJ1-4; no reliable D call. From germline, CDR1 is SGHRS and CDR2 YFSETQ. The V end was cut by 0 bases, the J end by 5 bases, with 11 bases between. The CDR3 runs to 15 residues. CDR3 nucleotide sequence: TGCGCCAGCAGCTTGGATGTCAACGCGAATGAAAAACTGTTTTTT. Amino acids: CASSLDVNANEKLFF.

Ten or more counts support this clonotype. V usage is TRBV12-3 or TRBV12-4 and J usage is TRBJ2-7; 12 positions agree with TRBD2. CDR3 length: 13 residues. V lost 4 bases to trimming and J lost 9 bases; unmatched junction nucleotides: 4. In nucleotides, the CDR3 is TGTGCCAGCAGTTGGACTAGCGGGATCGGGCAGTACTTC. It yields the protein CASSWTSGIGQYF.

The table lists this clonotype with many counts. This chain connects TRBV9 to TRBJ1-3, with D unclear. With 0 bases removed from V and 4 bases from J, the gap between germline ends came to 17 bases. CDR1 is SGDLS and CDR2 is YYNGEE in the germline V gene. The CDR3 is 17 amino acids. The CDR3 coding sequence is TGTGCCAGCAGCGTAGACGTGGGCCCCTCGTCCGGAAACACCATATATTTT. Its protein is CASSVDVGPSSGNTIYF.